This T cell receptor beta chain is from a study of siplizumab effects on memory and regulatory T cells. Across the study: The mixed lymphocyte reactions, run in pairs, contained siplizumab at around 0.97 ug/mL or no drug. Broader study findings: Naive versus memory phenotype went unassigned for roughly 75-96% of proliferating CD4+ or CD8+ clones.

An approximately 6-day coculture at 37°C was performed with the mixed lymphocyte reaction cells. There are 15 residues in the CDR3. The germline gives CDR1 MGHRA, CDR2 YSYEKL. Trimming removed 3 bases from V and 0 bases from J, with 9 bases in between. The method was immunoSEQ multiplex PCR; TCRdb's version includes in-frame clones alone and lacks a portion of them. The sample yields about 18,000 clones, 44% seen once. This clone occurred a few times. Its antigen is not identified. The sample consisted of CFSE-low (dividing) CD4+ T cells sorted from an allogeneic mixed lymphocyte reaction. V and J are TRBV4-1 and TRBJ1-5; D is undetermined. The receptor was isolated from a human donor in good health; the cells came from an allogeneic mixed lymphocyte reaction. Some clones in this sample may be carry-over from other donors' samples. CDR3 sequence (DNA): TGCGCCAGCAGCCATGTAATGGGTAGCAATCAGCCCCAGCATTTT. Translating it yields CASSHVMGSNQPQHF.